This entry describes one T cell receptor beta chain. Its antigen is undetermined. This sample was taken from a study of CD8 T cells in Susac syndrome. It was with random hexamers that about 0.45 to 1 ug RNA was reverse transcribed. The authors amplified TCR beta CDR3 across 54 Vbeta and 13 Jbeta using immunoSEQ multiplex PCR. TCRdb analysed the immunoSEQ multiplex PCR reads with MiXCR anew, one entry per CDR3 protein. This table holds over 200,000 distinct CDR3 sequences, roughly 94% found once. The study, taken as a whole, reports: In its TCR sequencing and HLA analysis, the study acknowledged that the number of individuals was relatively small.

The CDR3 sequence is 12 residues long. Trimming stripped 1 base from V and 6 bases from J, with 4 bases between. Looked up from germline, CDR1 is LNHNV and CDR2 is YYDKDF (reference sequence). Input material: CD4+ T cells from PBMCs. The clonotype originates from a human donor with multiple sclerosis. This sequence joins TRBV15 and TRBJ2-1; D is unclear. CDR3 sequence (DNA): TGTGCCACCAGCAGAGTACGCAATGAGCAGTTCTTC. Translating gives CATSRVRNEQFF.